These T cell receptor beta chains were read from a single sample in a study of cytomegalovirus exposure and HLA in healthy donors. The repertoire was sequenced with immunoSEQ multiplex PCR; TCRdb's copy has only in-frame clones and lacks some. The sample totals roughly 73,000 clones. Specimen: PBMCs. The receptors originated from a man in his fifties or sixties in good health and CMV-seropositive. Each CDR3 is given with its conserved first and last residue. A D gene is named only where the DNA matches it firmly.

J gene: TRBJ1-1
V gene: TRBV7-9
D gene: .
CDR3 length: 14
CDR3 protein: CASSLSGGNTEAFF
CDR3 DNA: TGTGCCAGCAGCTTGAGCGGGGGGAACACTGAAGCTTTCTTT

J gene: TRBJ1-1
V gene: TRBV4-1
D gene: TRBD1
CDR3 length: 13
CDR3 protein: CASSRRQGEEAFF
CDR3 DNA: TGCGCCAGCAGCCGCAGGCAGGGGGAAGAAGCTTTCTTT

J gene: TRBJ2-5
V gene: TRBV28
D gene: .
CDR3 length: 13
CDR3 protein: CATRGPPQETQYF
CDR3 DNA: TGTGCCACCCGAGGGCCCCCCCAAGAGACCCAGTACTTC

J gene: TRBJ1-2
V gene: TRBV10-3
D gene: TRBD1
CDR3 length: 14
CDR3 protein: CAISTQGPRSGYTF
CDR3 DNA: TGTGCCATCAGTACACAGGGGCCTAGGAGTGGCTACACCTTC

J gene: TRBJ2-2
V gene: TRBV18
D gene: .
CDR3 length: 16
CDR3 protein: CASSPLGGTNTGELFF
CDR3 DNA: TGTGCCAGCTCCCCACTTGGGGGGACGAACACCGGGGAGCTGTTTTTT

J gene: TRBJ1-2
V gene: TRBV11-2
D gene: .
CDR3 length: 15
CDR3 protein: CASSYGRGMHYGYTF
CDR3 DNA: TGTGCCAGCAGCTACGGACGAGGGATGCACTATGGCTACACCTTC

J gene: TRBJ2-3
V gene: TRBV7-2
D gene: .
CDR3 length: 16
CDR3 protein: CASSSHRTASTDTQYF
CDR3 DNA: TGTGCCAGCAGCTCCCACCGGACAGCTAGCACAGATACGCAGTATTTT

J gene: TRBJ2-7
V gene: TRBV5-4
D gene: TRBD1
CDR3 length: 13
CDR3 protein: CASSVDRVYEQYF
CDR3 DNA: TGTGCCAGCAGCGTGGACAGGGTATACGAGCAGTACTTC

J gene: TRBJ2-3
V gene: TRBV11-2
D gene: .
CDR3 length: 16
CDR3 protein: CASSPILTGSTDTQYF
CDR3 DNA: TGTGCCAGCAGCCCAATTCTGACGGGGAGCACAGATACGCAGTATTTT

J gene: TRBJ2-5
V gene: TRBV30
D gene: TRBD2
CDR3 length: 15
CDR3 protein: CAWSPGLAGADNQYF
CDR3 DNA: TGTGCCTGGAGTCCGGGACTAGCGGGGGCCGATAACCAGTACTTC

J gene: TRBJ2-3
V gene: TRBV4-2
D gene: TRBD2
CDR3 length: 15
CDR3 protein: CASSQLAGGTDTQYF
CDR3 DNA: TGTGCCAGCAGCCAACTAGCGGGGGGCACAGATACGCAGTATTTT

J gene: TRBJ2-3
V gene: TRBV6-5
D gene: .
CDR3 length: 15
CDR3 protein: CASSYRRQEADTQYF
CDR3 DNA: TGTGCCAGCAGTTACCGGAGGCAGGAGGCAGATACGCAGTATTTT

J gene: TRBJ2-1
V gene: TRBV12-5
D gene: TRBD1
CDR3 length: 13
CDR3 protein: CASGQGDRAEQFF
CDR3 DNA: TGTGCTAGTGGGCAGGGGGACAGGGCTGAGCAGTTCTTC

J gene: TRBJ2-1
V gene: TRBV4-1
D gene: TRBD2
CDR3 length: 16
CDR3 protein: CASSQESGGVYNEQFF
CDR3 DNA: TGCGCCAGCAGCCAAGAGTCCGGGGGGGTTTACAATGAGCAGTTCTTC

J gene: TRBJ2-7
V gene: TRBV29-1
D gene: TRBD1
CDR3 length: 12
CDR3 protein: CSAVRQGDEQYF
CDR3 DNA: TGCAGCGCTGTAAGACAGGGAGACGAGCAGTACTTC

J gene: TRBJ2-3
V gene: TRBV2
D gene: TRBD2
CDR3 length: 17
CDR3 protein: CASSLGLAGDGTDTQYF
CDR3 DNA: TGTGCCAGCAGTCTGGGACTAGCGGGAGATGGGACAGATACGCAGTATTTT

J gene: TRBJ2-3
V gene: TRBV5-1
D gene: TRBD2
CDR3 length: 16
CDR3 protein: CASSLGELAGGDTQYF
CDR3 DNA: TGCGCCAGCAGCTTGGGGGAACTAGCGGGAGGAGATACGCAGTATTTT

J gene: TRBJ1-5
V gene: TRBV7-8
D gene: .
CDR3 length: 14
CDR3 protein: CASSLAIRDQPQHF
CDR3 DNA: TGTGCCAGCAGCTTAGCGATTCGGGATCAGCCCCAGCATTTT

J gene: TRBJ1-2
V gene: TRBV5-6
D gene: .
CDR3 length: 13
CDR3 protein: CASSDGNLYGYTF
CDR3 DNA: TGTGCCAGCAGCGACGGGAACCTCTATGGCTACACCTTC

J gene: TRBJ1-4
V gene: TRBV6-4
D gene: TRBD1
CDR3 length: 16
CDR3 protein: CASSARWTGTNEKLFF
CDR3 DNA: TGTGCCAGCAGTGCTAGATGGACAGGGACTAATGAAAAACTGTTTTTT

J gene: TRBJ1-1
V gene: TRBV30
D gene: .
CDR3 length: 13
CDR3 protein: CAWSVVGATEAFF
CDR3 DNA: TGTGCCTGGAGTGTTGTTGGGGCCACTGAAGCCTTCTTT

J gene: TRBJ1-3
V gene: TRBV5-6
D gene: TRBD1
CDR3 length: 17
CDR3 protein: CASRRGQGLLSGNTIYF
CDR3 DNA: TGTGCCAGCAGACGGGGACAGGGACTACTCTCTGGAAACACCATATATTTT